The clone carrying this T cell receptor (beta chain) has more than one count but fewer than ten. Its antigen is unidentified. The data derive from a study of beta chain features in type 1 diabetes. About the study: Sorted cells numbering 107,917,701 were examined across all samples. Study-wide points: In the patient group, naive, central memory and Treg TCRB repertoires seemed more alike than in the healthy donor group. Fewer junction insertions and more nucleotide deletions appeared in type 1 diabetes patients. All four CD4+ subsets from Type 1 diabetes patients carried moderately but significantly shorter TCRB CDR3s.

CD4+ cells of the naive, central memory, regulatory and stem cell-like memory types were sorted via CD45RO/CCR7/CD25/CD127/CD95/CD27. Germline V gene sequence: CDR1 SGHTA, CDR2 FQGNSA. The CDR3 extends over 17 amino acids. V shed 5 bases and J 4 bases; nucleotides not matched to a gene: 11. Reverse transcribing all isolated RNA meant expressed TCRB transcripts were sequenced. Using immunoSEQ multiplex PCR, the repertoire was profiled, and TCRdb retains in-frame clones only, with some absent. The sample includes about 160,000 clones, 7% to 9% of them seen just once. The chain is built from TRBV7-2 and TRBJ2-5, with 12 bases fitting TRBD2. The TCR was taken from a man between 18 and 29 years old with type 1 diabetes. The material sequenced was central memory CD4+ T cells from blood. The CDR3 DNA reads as TGTGCCAGCAGCCCTGGACTAGCGGGGACGGGCGGAGAGACCCAGTACTTC. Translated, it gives CASSPGLAGTGGETQYF.